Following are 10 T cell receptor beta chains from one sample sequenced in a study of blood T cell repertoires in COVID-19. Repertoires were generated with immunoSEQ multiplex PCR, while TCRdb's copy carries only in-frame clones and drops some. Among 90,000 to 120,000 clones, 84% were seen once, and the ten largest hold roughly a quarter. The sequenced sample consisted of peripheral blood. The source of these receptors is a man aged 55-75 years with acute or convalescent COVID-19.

CDR3: CASSSRTTYLDNEQFF. The CDR3 DNA is TGTGCCAGCAGCTCCCGGACTACCTACCTAGACAATGAGCAGTTCTTC. The J gene is TRBJ2-1, the V gene TRBV9; D might be TRBD2 (6 bases). CDR3 size: 16 residues. Trimming stripped 4 bases from V and 5 bases from J, with 19 bases between. Per the germline V gene, CDR1 is SGDLS and CDR2 is YYNGEE.

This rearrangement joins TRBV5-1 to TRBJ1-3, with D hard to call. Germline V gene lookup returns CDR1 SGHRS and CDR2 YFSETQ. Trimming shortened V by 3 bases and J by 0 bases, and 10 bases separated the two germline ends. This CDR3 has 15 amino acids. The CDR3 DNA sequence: TGCGCCAGCAGCTACTCTTCCCTCTCTGGAAACACCATATATTTT. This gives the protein CASSYSSLSGNTIYF.

The CDR3 sequence is CASSWDTQETQYF. CDR3 DNA: TGTGCCAGCAGCTGGGACACTCAAGAGACCCAGTACTTC. The V call is TRBV3-1 (or the pseudogene TRBV3-2), the J call TRBJ2-5, with D possibly TRBD1 on 6 matching bases. Germline loops: CDR1 LGHDT, CDR2 YNNKEL (reference sequence). V lost 5 bases and J lost 2, with 9 bases in between. This CDR3 spans 13 amino acids.

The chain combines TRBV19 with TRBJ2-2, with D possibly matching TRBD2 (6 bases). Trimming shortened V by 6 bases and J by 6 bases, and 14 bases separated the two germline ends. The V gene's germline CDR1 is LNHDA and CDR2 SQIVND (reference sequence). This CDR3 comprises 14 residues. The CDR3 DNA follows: TGTGCCAGTAGCACGACTAGAACACCCGGGGAGCTGTTTTTT. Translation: CASSTTRTPGELFF.

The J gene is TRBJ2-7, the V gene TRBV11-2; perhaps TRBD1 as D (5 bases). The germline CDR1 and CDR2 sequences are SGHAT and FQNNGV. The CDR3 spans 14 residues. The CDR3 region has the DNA TGTGCCAGCAGCTTTGCAGGGTTCTCCCACGAGCAGTACGTC. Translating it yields CASSFAGFSHEQYV.

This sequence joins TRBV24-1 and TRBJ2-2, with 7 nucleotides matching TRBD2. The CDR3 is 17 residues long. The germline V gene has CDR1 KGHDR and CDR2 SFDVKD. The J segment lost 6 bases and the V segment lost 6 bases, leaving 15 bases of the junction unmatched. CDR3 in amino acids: CATSSPGAGTVAGELFF. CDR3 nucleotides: TGTGCCACCAGTAGTCCGGGAGCGGGGACGGTCGCCGGGGAGCTGTTTTTT.

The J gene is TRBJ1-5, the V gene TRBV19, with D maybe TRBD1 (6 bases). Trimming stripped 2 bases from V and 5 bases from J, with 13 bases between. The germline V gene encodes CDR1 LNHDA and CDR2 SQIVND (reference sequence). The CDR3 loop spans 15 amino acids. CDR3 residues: CASSIREGGDQPQHF. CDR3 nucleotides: TGTGCCAGTAGTATAAGGGAGGGGGGCGATCAGCCCCAGCATTTT.

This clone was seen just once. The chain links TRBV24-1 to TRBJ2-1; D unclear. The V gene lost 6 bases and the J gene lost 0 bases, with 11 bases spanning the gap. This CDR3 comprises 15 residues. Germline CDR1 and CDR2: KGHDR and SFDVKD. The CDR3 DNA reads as TGTGCCACCAGTTCGGGTAGCTTCTCCTACAATGAGCAGTTCTTC. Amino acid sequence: CATSSGSFSYNEQFF.

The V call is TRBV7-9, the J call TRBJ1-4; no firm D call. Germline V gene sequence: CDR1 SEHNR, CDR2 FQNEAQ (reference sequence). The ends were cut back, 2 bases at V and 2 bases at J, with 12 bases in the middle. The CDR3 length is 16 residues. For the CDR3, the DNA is TGTGCCAGCAGCTTAATATCAGGCGCGACTAATGAAAAACTGTTTTTT. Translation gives CASSLISGATNEKLFF.

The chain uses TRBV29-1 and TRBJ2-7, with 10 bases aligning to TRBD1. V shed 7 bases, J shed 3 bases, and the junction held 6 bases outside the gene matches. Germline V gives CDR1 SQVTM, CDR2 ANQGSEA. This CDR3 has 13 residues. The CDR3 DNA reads TGCAGCGCGGGACAGGGGTATGGCTACGAGCAGTACTTC. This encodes CSAGQGYGYEQYF.